A single sample gave rise to the 2 T cell receptor beta chains below, sequenced in a study of blood T cell repertoires in COVID-19. TCRdb's table, derived via immunoSEQ multiplex PCR, lists solely in-frame clones and lacks some. In the table there are 190,000 or so clones, around 84% of which are singletons. The specimen was peripheral blood. These receptors originate from a man aged 40-50 years with active or convalescent COVID-19.

The chain links TRBV2 to TRBJ2-3; D not certain. Looked up from germline, CDR1 is SNHLY and CDR2 is FYNNEI. This CDR3 comprises 13 residues. V was shortened by 0 bases and J by 5 bases, with 6 bases between the two germline ends. In DNA, the CDR3 is TGTGCCAGCAGTGAAGCTCTTTTAGATACGCAGTATTTT. Translating gives CASSEALLDTQYF.

The chain employs TRBV27 and TRBJ1-2, with 7 bases fitting TRBD1. CDR3 length: 15 residues. In germline, CDR1 is MNHEY, CDR2 SMNVEV (reference sequence). J gave up 3 bases and V 5 bases, and 9 bases lay outside the gene matches. The CDR3 reads CASSLRQGLYYGYTF. For the CDR3, the DNA is TGTGCCAGCAGTCTTCGACAGGGCCTCTACTATGGCTACACCTTC.